This T cell receptor beta chain emerged from a study of PD-1 blockade in classical Hodgkin lymphoma. Study-wide results and caveats: Newly diagnosed patients were reported to exhibit reduced baseline TCR diversity relative to healthy donors.

Germline V CDR1 and CDR2: LNHDA, SQIVND (reference sequence). With 5 bases removed from V and 0 bases from J, the gap between germline ends came to 12 bases. The CDR3 loop spans 15 amino acids. Produced via immunoSEQ multiplex PCR; TCRdb's table is partial and in-frame only. This table has around 40,000 clones, 71% appearing once. No patient escaped relapse after autologous stem cell transplantation, and brentuximab vedotin exposure varied. Complete response, partial response or progressive disease constituted the best responses recorded. Points on this clone: What it recognizes is unknown.

The V call is TRBV19, the J call TRBJ2-3; TRBD2 might be the D (5 bases). The sequence was obtained from a human donor with classical Hodgkin lymphoma. Specimen: peripheral blood mononuclear cells (PBMCs), collected at baseline. CDR3 protein: CASSPRAASTDTQYF. In DNA, the CDR3 is TGTGCCAGTAGTCCCCGAGCGGCTAGCACAGATACGCAGTATTTT.